Below are 29 T cell receptor beta chains sequenced from a single sample in a study of CD8 T cells in ankylosing spondylitis. General study results and limits: The study identified a TCR beta motif of under ten highly homologous variants that appeared characteristic of ankylosing spondylitis blood.

These receptors' antigens are unknown. TCRdb re-analysed the 5' RACE reads in MiXCR, keeping a single row per CDR3 protein. Of 750,000 to 850,000 distinct CDR3 sequences in the sample, approximately 12% are singletons; the top ten hold about 0.49%. Sequenced sample: blood, either unsorted or a sorted T cell fraction (not recorded which). These receptors originate from a male donor with ankylosing spondylitis.

The table lists this clonotype with many counts. The chain couples TRBV20-1 to TRBJ2-7, with unresolved D. There are 10 residues in the CDR3. The V gene lost 6 bases and the J gene lost 3 bases, with 6 bases spanning the gap. Germline CDR1 is DFQATT and CDR2 is SNEGSKA (reference sequence). The CDR3 here is CSAGLYEQYF. For the CDR3, the DNA is TGCAGTGCAGGCCTCTACGAGCAGTACTTC.

This clonotype occurred many times. The CDR3 protein is CASSPLDSDPEAFF. The CDR3 region has the DNA TGCGCCAGCAGCCCCCTCGACAGCGACCCTGAAGCTTTCTTT. The V gene is TRBV4-3, the J gene TRBJ1-1; possible D gene TRBD1, 5 bases. CDR3 length: 14 residues. Germline values: CDR1 LGHNA, CDR2 YSLEER. The V end was cut by 4 bases, the J end by 6 bases, with 15 bases between.

This clonotype has a handful of counts. This chain links TRBV20-1 with TRBJ1-2, with 10 bases lining up with TRBD1. The J segment lost 8 bases and the V segment lost 8 bases, leaving 11 bases of the junction unmatched. CDR3 length equals 13 residues. CDR1 DFQATT and CDR2 SNEGSKA come from the germline V gene (reference sequence). Here the CDR3 DNA reads TGCAGTACCACGGACAGGGGGTCTTTAGGCTACACCTTC. The encoded protein is CSTTDRGSLGYTF.

In its sample, this clonotype was seen a few times. V usage is TRBV7-2 and J usage is TRBJ1-5; 7 bases line up with TRBD1. The junction had 9 bases not matched to a gene; V was cut back by 3 bases and J by 7 bases. The germline gives CDR1 SGHTA, CDR2 FQGNSA. The CDR3 has 15 residues. CDR3 sequence (DNA): TGTGCCAGCAGCTTCCAGGGGGGGGCTAGGCAGCCCCAGCATTTT. This gives the protein CASSFQGGARQPQHF.

This clonotype was detected only once. This chain connects TRBV9 to TRBJ2-7; D perhaps matches TRBD2 (5 bases). V was pared by 0 bases and J by 0 bases, with 10 bases between. The length of the CDR3 is 15 residues. CDR1 and CDR2 (germline): SGDLS, YYNGEE. CDR3 DNA sequence: TGTGCCAGCAGCGTAGACGTGGGGAGCTCCTACGAGCAGTACTTC. Encoded protein: CASSVDVGSSYEQYF.

The chain employs TRBV4-3 and TRBJ1-5, with D perhaps matching TRBD1 (5 bases). Trimming took 4 bases from V and 5 from J, leaving 12 bases between them. The CDR3 contains 14 residues. Germline V gene lookup returns CDR1 LGHNA and CDR2 YSLEER. In DNA form, the CDR3 reads TGCGCCAGCAGCCGAGACCAGGGTGATCAGCCCCAGCATTTT. Translation gives CASSRDQGDQPQHF.

This chain uses TRBV6-1 with TRBJ2-7; 7 bases are shared with TRBD2. The CDR3 consists of 15 residues. The V and J ends lost 2 bases and 0 bases, in that order; junction bases with no gene match: 4. CDR1 and CDR2 from the germline V gene are MNHNS and SASEGT. The chain's CDR3 is CASSEQAGVSYEQYF. CDR3 coding DNA: TGTGCCAGCAGTGAACAGGCGGGGGTCTCCTACGAGCAGTACTTC.

The V gene is TRBV15, the J gene TRBJ2-1; D is undetermined. V shed 2 bases and J shed 6 bases, with 8 bases lying between them. Germline lookup yields CDR1 LNHNV and CDR2 YYDKDF (reference sequence). The CDR3 loop spans 13 amino acids. CDR3 amino acids: CATSRSGVNEQFF. In DNA, the CDR3 is TGTGCCACCAGCAGATCAGGAGTCAATGAGCAGTTCTTC.

This clonotype was observed a few times. V and J are TRBV7-2 and TRBJ1-6; D might be TRBD1 (6 bases). V was pared by 5 bases and J by 7 bases, with 15 bases between. In germline, CDR1 is SGHTA, CDR2 FQGNSA. The CDR3 contains 15 residues. The DNA of the CDR3 is TGTGCCAGCAGCCTACAGTCGGGACAAAATTCACCCCTCCACTTT. Its protein product is CASSLQSGQNSPLHF.

This clonotype has a handful of counts. V is TRBV20-1 and J is TRBJ2-3; D may be TRBD1 or TRBD2 (6 bases each). The germline CDR1 and CDR2 sequences are DFQATT and SNEGSKA (reference sequence). This CDR3 is built from 13 residues. Trimming stripped 6 bases from V and 4 bases from J, with 14 bases between. The CDR3 nucleotides are TGCAGTGCGCCTCGGGGGCCGTCAGATACGCAGTATTTT. Translation gives CSAPRGPSDTQYF.

This clonotype was picked up many times. The chain employs TRBV7-2 and TRBJ1-1; D is perhaps TRBD1 (5 bases). Germline CDR1 SGHTA, CDR2 FQGNSA. This CDR3 has 16 amino acids. V was clipped by 1 base and J by 4 bases, with 16 bases between them. The CDR3 is CASSLVGWDGGTEAFF. The CDR3, as DNA: TGTGCCAGCAGCTTAGTAGGATGGGACGGTGGCACTGAAGCTTTCTTT. Complete variable domain (other parts from reference TRBV7-2 and TRBJ1-1): GAGVSQSPSNKVTEKGKDVELRCDPISGHTALYWYRQSLGQGLEFLIYFQGNSAPDKSGLPSDRFSAERTGGSVSTLTIQRTQQEDSAVYLCASSLVGWDGGTEAFFGQGTRLTVV.

This rearrangement joins TRBV7-2 to TRBJ2-2; 7 positions match TRBD1. The CDR3 totals 15 residues. Germline V gene data show CDR1 as SGHTA and CDR2 as FQGNSA. The V gene end was trimmed by 1 base and the J gene end by 6 bases; junction bases not matched to a gene: 5. The chain's CDR3 is CASSLVTGYPGELFF. The CDR3 DNA reads TGTGCCAGCAGCTTAGTGACAGGGTACCCCGGGGAGCTGTTTTTT.

This clonotype appeared a few times. CDR3 residues: CASSYRTTGYTF. Written as DNA, the CDR3 is TGTGCCAGCAGTTACAGGACAACAGGCTACACCTTC. This rearrangement joins TRBV6-2 or TRBV6-3 to TRBJ1-2; D is perhaps TRBD1 (5 bases). V shed 2 bases and J shed 8 bases, with 9 bases lying between them. The CDR3 runs 12 residues. Germline values: CDR1 MNHEY, CDR2 SVGEGT.

The chain couples TRBV7-2 to TRBJ2-2; 10 nucleotides line up with TRBD2. This CDR3 region has 16 residues. Germline trimming cut 5 bases from V and 3 bases from J; bases unmatched to any gene: 6. From germline, CDR1 is SGHTA and CDR2 FQGNSA. CDR3 nucleotide sequence: TGTGCCAGCAGCCCCGCTACTAGCGGGGACACCGGGGAGCTGTTTTTT. It encodes CASSPATSGDTGELFF. The full variable domain, with the rest looked up from reference TRBV7-2 and TRBJ2-2, is GAGVSQSPSNKVTEKGKDVELRCDPISGHTALYWYRQSLGQGLEFLIYFQGNSAPDKSGLPSDRFSAERTGGSVSTLTIQRTQQEDSAVYLCASSPATSGDTGELFFGEGSRLTVL.

This sequence joins TRBV7-8 and TRBJ1-2; D might be TRBD1 (6 bases). The V gene's germline CDR1 is SGHVS and CDR2 FQNEAQ. The CDR3 spans 14 residues. With 3 bases removed from V and 4 bases from J, the gap between germline ends came to 12 bases. The CDR3 nucleotides read TGTGCCAGCAGCTTCAACAGGGTTGTCTATGGCTACACCTTC. Residues: CASSFNRVVYGYTF.

The rearrangement uses TRBV6-1 and TRBJ2-7, with D unresolved. Deletions cut 5 bases from V and 3 bases from J, with 14 bases between. Germline CDR1 is MNHNS and CDR2 is SASEGT. The length of the CDR3 is 14 residues. The CDR3 is CASSPLLTDYEQYF. CDR3 nucleotides: TGTGCCAGCAGTCCGCTACTAACAGACTACGAGCAGTACTTC.

The V gene is TRBV5-1, the J gene TRBJ2-7; TRBD2 aligns across 9 bases. Germline trimming cut 3 bases from V and 3 bases from J; bases unmatched to any gene: 10. The CDR3 length is 16 residues. Germline CDR1 SGHRS, CDR2 YFSETQ. CDR3 in amino acids: CASSSSTGTSSYEQYF. CDR3 coding DNA: TGCGCCAGCAGCTCGTCTACCGGGACTAGCAGCTACGAGCAGTACTTC.

This chain uses TRBV27 with TRBJ2-7; 11 positions agree with TRBD1. Trimming at V came to 8 bases and at J to 4 bases, leaving 1 base not matched to a gene. Germline V lookup: CDR1 MNHEY, CDR2 SMNVEV (reference sequence). CDR3 length: 12 residues. CDR3 coding DNA: TGTGCCAGCTGGGACAGGGGGTACGAGCAGTACTTC. This gives the protein CASWDRGYEQYF.

J is TRBJ2-7 and V is TRBV6-1; D uncertain. Germline CDR1 MNHNS, CDR2 SASEGT. The V gene lost 0 bases and the J gene lost 2 bases, with 8 bases spanning the gap. The CDR3 contains 14 residues. The CDR3 bases are TGTGCCAGCAGTGAAGCGGCGGCCCCCTACGAGCAGTACTTC. As protein: CASSEAAAPYEQYF.

This clonotype was recorded a few times. This sequence joins TRBV7-6 and TRBJ1-2; no clear D gene. The V end lost 2 bases, the J end lost 2 bases, and 6 bases lay between the germline ends. CDR1 and CDR2 from the germline V gene are SGHVS and FNYEAQ. The CDR3 is 13 residues long. CDR3 protein: CASSLTKNYGYTF. Written as DNA, the CDR3 is TGTGCCAGCAGCTTAACCAAGAACTATGGCTACACCTTC.

This clonotype was recorded many times. This chain links TRBV12-3 or TRBV12-4 with TRBJ2-1; 13 nucleotides align to TRBD2. This CDR3 region has 13 residues. V trimming: 5 bases; J trimming: 11 bases; junction bases outside the gene matches: 3. This CDR3 is CASSEGLAGQQFF. The DNA for the CDR3 is TGTGCCAGCAGTGAGGGACTAGCGGGACAGCAGTTCTTC.

The chain uses TRBV10-3 and TRBJ1-2; D gene uncertain. CDR1 and CDR2 (germline): ENHRY, SYGVKD. Trimming shortened V by 7 bases and J by 10 bases, and 16 bases separated the two germline ends. The CDR3 contains 12 residues. In DNA, the CDR3 is TGTGCCATCACTGATAATTATTCGGTCTACACCTTC. Translated, it gives CAITDNYSVYTF.

This clonotype has just a few counts. The chain is built from TRBV20-1 and TRBJ1-4, with unresolved D. This CDR3 is 14 amino acids long. Germline CDR1 reads DFQATT; CDR2 reads SNEGSKA (reference sequence). V gave up 6 bases and J gave up 2 bases, with 13 bases separating them. The CDR3 reads CSASTPPTNEKLFF. Written as DNA, the CDR3 is TGCAGTGCCTCAACCCCCCCTACTAATGAAAAACTGTTTTTT.

The chain is built from TRBV12-2 and TRBJ1-1; the D call of TRBD1 is as the table states it, not checked on the DNA. TRBV12-2 is a known pseudogene. The CDR3 contains 17 residues. CDR3 residues: CASRPREFTRQGESAFF. The CDR3 coding sequence is TGTGCAAGTCGCCCCAGAGAATTTACAAGACAGGGCGAATCAGCTTTCTTT.

The chain recombines TRBV29-1 with TRBJ1-2; 8 nucleotides match TRBD1. Trimming removed 4 bases from V and 12 bases from J; junction bases left unmatched: 10. Looked up from germline, CDR1 is SQVTM and CDR2 is ANQGSEA. The CDR3 spans 12 residues. CDR3 loop: CSVGKTQGANTF. The CDR3 nucleotides read TGCAGCGTTGGGAAGACTCAGGGGGCCAACACCTTC. The whole variable domain, filled in from reference TRBV29-1 and TRBJ1-2, reads SAVISQKPSRDICQRGTSLTIQCQVDSQVTMMFWYRQQPGQSLTLIATANQGSEATYESGFVIDKFPISRPNLTFSTLTVSNMSPEDSSIYLCSVGKTQGANTFGSGTRLTVV.

This clonotype was recorded only once. This rearrangement joins TRBV15 to TRBJ2-3; D uncertain. V lost 0 bases and J lost 2, with 6 bases in between. The CDR3 has 14 amino acids. Germline loops: CDR1 LNHNV, CDR2 YYDKDF (reference sequence). The CDR3 bases are TGTGCCACCAGCAGAGATTCTATCACAGATACGCAGTATTTT. Its translation: CATSRDSITDTQYF.

This clonotype was counted ten times or more. The chain links TRBV20-1 to TRBJ2-1; a possible D gene is TRBD2 (5 bases). CDR3 length: 15 residues. CDR1 and CDR2 from the germline V gene are DFQATT and SNEGSKA (reference sequence). Between the trimmed V and J ends, which lost 7 bases and 3 bases, there was a span of 19 bases. The CDR3 sequence: CSGSLNGVLYNEQFF. The DNA for the CDR3 is TGCAGTGGCTCCCTAAACGGGGTCCTCTACAATGAGCAGTTCTTC.

This clonotype was recorded many times. The chain joins TRBV4-2 to TRBJ2-1; D unresolved. V gave up 0 bases and J gave up 10 bases, with 13 bases separating them. Germline-derived CDR1 and CDR2 are LGHNA and YNFKEQ. This CDR3 has 14 residues. CDR3 residues: CASSQDWIGLEQFF. CDR3 sequence (DNA): TGTGCCAGCAGCCAAGACTGGATAGGCTTGGAGCAGTTCTTC.

This clonotype has at least ten counts. The J gene is TRBJ2-7, the V gene TRBV29-1; a weak D match, TRBD1 (6 bases). The CDR3 runs 17 residues. The V end was cut by 5 bases, the J end by 4 bases, with 27 bases between. From germline, CDR1 is SQVTM and CDR2 ANQGSEA. CDR3 sequence (DNA): TGCAGCGTTAAAGGAAGCCGGTCGGACAGAAACGTTTACGAGCAGTACTTC. Translated: CSVKGSRSDRNVYEQYF.